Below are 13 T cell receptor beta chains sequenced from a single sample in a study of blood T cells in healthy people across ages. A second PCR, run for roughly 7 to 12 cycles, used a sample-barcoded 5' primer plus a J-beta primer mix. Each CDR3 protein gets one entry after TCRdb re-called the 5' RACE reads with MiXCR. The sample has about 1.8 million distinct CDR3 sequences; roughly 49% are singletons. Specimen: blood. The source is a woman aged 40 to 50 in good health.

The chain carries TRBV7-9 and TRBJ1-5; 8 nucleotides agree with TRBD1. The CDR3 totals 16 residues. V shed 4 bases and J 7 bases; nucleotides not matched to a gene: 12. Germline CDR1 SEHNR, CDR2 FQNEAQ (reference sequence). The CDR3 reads CASSSLGQGGQQPQHF. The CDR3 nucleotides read TGTGCCAGCAGCTCCCTAGGACAGGGAGGACAGCAGCCCCAGCATTTT.

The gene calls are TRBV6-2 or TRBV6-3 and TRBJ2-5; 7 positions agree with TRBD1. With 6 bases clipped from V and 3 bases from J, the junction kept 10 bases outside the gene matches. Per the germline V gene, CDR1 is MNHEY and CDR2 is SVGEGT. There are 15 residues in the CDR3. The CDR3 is CASRAAGTAKETQYF. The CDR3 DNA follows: TGTGCCAGCAGGGCGGCCGGGACAGCGAAAGAGACCCAGTACTTC.

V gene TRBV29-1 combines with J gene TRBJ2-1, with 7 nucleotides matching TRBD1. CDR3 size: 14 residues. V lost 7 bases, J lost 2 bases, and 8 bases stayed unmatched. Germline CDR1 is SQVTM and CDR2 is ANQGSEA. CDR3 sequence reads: CSAMDRSAYNEQFF. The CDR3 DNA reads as TGCAGCGCCATGGACAGGAGCGCCTACAATGAGCAGTTCTTC.

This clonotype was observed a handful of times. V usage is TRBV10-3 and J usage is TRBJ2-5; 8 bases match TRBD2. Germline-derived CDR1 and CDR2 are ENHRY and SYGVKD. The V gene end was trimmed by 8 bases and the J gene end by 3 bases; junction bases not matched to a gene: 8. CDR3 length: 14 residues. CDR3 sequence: CAIRSGGAEETQYF. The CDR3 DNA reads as TGTGCCATCCGGTCGGGGGGGGCAGAAGAGACCCAGTACTTC.

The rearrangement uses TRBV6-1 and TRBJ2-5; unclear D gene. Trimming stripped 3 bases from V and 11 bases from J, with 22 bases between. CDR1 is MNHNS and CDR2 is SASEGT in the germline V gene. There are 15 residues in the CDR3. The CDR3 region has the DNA TGTGCCAGCAGTGAGATGGGGATGCGTGGGTATGAGCAGTACTTC. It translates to CASSEMGMRGYEQYF.

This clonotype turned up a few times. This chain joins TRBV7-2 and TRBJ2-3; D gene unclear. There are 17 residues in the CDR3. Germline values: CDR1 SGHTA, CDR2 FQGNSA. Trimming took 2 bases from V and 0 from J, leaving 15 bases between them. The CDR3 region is CASSLSSQLSSTDTQYF. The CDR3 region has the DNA TGTGCCAGCAGCTTATCATCCCAACTAAGTAGCACAGATACGCAGTATTTT.

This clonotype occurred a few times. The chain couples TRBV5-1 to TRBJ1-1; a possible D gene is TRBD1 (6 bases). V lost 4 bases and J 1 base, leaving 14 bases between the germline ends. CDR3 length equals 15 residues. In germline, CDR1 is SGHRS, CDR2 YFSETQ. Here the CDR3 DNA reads TGCGCCAGCAGCGGCGCGGGGACACCGAACACTGAAGCTTTCTTT. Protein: CASSGAGTPNTEAFF. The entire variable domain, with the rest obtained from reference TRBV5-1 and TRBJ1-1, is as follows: KAGVTQTPRYLIKTRGQQVTLSCSPISGHRSVSWYQQTPGQGLQFLFEYFSETQRNKGNFPGRFSGRQFSNSRSEMNVSTLELGDSALYLCASSGAGTPNTEAFFGQGTRLTVV.

The CDR3 DNA follows: TGCGCCAGCAGCCAAGCGCGGGCGGGAGAGACCCAGTACTTC. It translates to CASSQARAGETQYF. The V gene is TRBV4-1, the J gene TRBJ2-5; tentatively, D is TRBD2 (5 bases). Trimming took off 1 base at V and 4 bases at J, with 10 bases between the two ends. Germline values: CDR1 MGHRA, CDR2 YSYEKL. There are 14 residues in the CDR3.

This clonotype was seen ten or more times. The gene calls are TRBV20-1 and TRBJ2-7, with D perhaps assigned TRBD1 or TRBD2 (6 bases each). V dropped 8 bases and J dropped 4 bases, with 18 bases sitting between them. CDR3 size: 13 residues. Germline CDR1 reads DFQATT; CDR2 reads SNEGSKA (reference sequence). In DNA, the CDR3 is TGCAGTACTTTCGGTGGGGGGCCGTACGAGCAGTACTTC. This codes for CSTFGGGPYEQYF.

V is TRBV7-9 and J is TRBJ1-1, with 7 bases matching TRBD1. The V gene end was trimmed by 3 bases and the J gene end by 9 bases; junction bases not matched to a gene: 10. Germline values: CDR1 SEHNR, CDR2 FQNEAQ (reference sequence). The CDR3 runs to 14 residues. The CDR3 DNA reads TGTGCCAGCAGCTTCTTTACAGGGGATACTAAAGCTTTCTTT. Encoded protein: CASSFFTGDTKAFF.

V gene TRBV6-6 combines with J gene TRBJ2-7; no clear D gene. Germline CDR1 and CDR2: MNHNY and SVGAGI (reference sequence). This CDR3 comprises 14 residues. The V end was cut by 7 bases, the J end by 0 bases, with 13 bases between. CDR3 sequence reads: CASNSRIDSYEQYF. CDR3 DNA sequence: TGTGCCAGCAATTCCCGGATCGACTCCTACGAGCAGTACTTC.

The CDR3 coding sequence is TGCAGTGCTGCCTCCAGGACAGGGGGCACCTACAATGAGCAGTACTTC. Translation: CSAASRTGGTYNEQYF. The V and J genes are TRBV20-1 and TRBJ2-7, with 11 positions matching TRBD1. CDR3 length: 16 residues. Germline CDR1 and CDR2: DFQATT and SNEGSKA (reference sequence). Trimming removed 5 bases from V and 7 bases from J; junction bases left unmatched: 16.

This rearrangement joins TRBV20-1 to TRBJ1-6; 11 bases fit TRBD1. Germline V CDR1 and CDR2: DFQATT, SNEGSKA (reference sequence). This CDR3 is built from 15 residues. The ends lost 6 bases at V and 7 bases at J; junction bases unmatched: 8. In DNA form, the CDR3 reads TGCAGTGCCATGGACAGGGGGCGCCGGAATTCACCCCTCCACTTT. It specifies CSAMDRGRRNSPLHF.